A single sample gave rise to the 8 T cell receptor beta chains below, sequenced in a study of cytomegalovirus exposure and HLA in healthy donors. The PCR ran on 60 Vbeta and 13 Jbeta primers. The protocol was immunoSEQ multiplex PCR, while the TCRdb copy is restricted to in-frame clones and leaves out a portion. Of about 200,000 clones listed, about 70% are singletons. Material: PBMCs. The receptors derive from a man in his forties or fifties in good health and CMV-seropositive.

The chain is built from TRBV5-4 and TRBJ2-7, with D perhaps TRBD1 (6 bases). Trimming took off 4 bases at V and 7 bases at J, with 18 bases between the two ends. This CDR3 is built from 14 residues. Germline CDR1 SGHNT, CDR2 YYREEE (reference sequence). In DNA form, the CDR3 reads TGTGCCAGCAGCCTAAACAGGGCCCGACCTGAGCAGTACTTC. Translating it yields CASSLNRARPEQYF.

CDR3 sequence (DNA): TGTGCCAGCAGCTTAGCACAGCCCAGGACTGAAGCTTTCTTT. Translated, it gives CASSLAQPRTEAFF. This chain uses TRBV11-2 with TRBJ1-1; D gene ambiguous. Germline V gene sequence: CDR1 SGHAT, CDR2 FQNNGV. The CDR3 runs to 14 residues. Trimming shortened V by 1 base and J by 5 bases, and 11 bases separated the two germline ends.

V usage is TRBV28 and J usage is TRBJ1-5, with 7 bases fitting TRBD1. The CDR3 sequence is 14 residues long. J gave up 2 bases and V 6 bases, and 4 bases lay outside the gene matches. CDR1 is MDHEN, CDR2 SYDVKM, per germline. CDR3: CASRDTGGNQPQHF. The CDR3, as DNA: TGTGCCAGCAGAGATACAGGGGGCAATCAGCCCCAGCATTTT.

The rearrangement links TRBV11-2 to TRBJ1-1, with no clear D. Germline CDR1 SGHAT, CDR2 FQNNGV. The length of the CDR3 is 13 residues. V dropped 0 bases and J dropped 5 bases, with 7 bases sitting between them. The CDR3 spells CASSLEYFTEAFF. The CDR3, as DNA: TGTGCCAGCAGCTTAGAGTACTTTACTGAAGCTTTCTTT.

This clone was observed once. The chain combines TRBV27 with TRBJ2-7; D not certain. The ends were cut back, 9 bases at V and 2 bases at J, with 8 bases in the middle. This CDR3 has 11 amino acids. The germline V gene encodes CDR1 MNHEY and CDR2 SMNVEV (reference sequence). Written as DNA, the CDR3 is TGTGCCAGTGGTAGAACCTACGAGCAGTACTTC. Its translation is CASGRTYEQYF.

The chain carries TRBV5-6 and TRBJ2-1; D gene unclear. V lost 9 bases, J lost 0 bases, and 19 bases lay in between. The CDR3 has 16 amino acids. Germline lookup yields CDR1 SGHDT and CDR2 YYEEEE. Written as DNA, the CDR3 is TGTGCCACCCGACGGATCGGGTCGGGCTCCTACAATGAGCAGTTCTTC. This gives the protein CATRRIGSGSYNEQFF.

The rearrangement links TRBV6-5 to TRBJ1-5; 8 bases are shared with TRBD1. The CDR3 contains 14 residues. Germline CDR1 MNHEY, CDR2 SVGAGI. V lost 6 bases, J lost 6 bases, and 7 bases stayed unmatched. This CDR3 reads CASSRTGLGQPQHF. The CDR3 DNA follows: TGTGCCAGCAGCCGGACAGGGTTGGGTCAGCCCCAGCATTTT.

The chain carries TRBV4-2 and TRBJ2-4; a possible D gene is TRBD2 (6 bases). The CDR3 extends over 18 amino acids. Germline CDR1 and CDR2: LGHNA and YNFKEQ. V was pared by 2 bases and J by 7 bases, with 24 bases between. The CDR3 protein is CASSQPPLLGTDGNIQYF. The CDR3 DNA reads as TGTGCCAGCAGCCAACCCCCCCTACTGGGGACTGACGGGAACATTCAGTACTTC.